One T cell receptor beta chain is described in this entry. This entry is derived from a study of cytotoxic CD8 clonotypes in ibrutinib-treated CLL. Target depth was 1 in 200,000 to 1 in 1 million T cells, about 10x per clonotype. Here immunoSEQ multiplex PCR was the method, and the copy in TCRdb shows in-frame clones only, minus some. There are about 49,000 clones in the sample; under 75% occur only once, and over 10% lies in the top ten. The sequencing here drew on PBMCs, taken after 12 months of ibrutinib treatment. This sequence was found in a human donor with chronic lymphocytic leukemia.

In nucleotides, the CDR3 is TGCAGCGGTGGGGGGACAGGGTTCCACGAGCAGTACTTC. Protein product: CSGGGTGFHEQYF. This chain connects TRBV29-1 to TRBJ2-7; 9 bases match TRBD1. The ends lost 7 bases at V and 5 bases at J; junction bases unmatched: 9. Germline CDR1 SQVTM, CDR2 ANQGSEA. This CDR3 is 13 amino acids long.